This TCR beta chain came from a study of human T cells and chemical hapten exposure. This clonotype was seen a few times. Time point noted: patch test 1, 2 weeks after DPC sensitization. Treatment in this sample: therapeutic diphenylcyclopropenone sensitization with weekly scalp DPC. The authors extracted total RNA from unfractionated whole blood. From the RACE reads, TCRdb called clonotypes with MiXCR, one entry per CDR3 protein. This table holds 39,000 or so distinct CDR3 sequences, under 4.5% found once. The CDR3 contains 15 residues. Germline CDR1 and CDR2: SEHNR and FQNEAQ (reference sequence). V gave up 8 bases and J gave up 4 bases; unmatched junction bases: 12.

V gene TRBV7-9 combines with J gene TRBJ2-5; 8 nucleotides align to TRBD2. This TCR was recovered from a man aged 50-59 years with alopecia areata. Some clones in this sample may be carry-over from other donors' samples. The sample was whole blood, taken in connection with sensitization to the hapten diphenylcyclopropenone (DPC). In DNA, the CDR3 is TGTGCCAGCGCACCCTACGCGGGAGGCGGAGAGACCCAGTACTTC. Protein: CASAPYAGGGETQYF.